This TCR beta chain was retrieved from a study of T cells in Graves' hyperthyroidism and ophthalmopathy. The overall study: Before any treatment, at initial diagnosis, peripheral blood was collected.

This clonotype turned up a few times. The germline CDR1 and CDR2 sequences are MNHEY and SVGAGI. Trimming cost V 7 bases and J 4 bases; bases outside gene matches: 7. The CDR3 runs to 15 residues. Regions amplified from RNA transcripts were the TCR beta CDR3 regions. First-round RT-PCR with HTBI primers amplified the TCR CDR3 region. TCRdb passed the multiplex PCR reads through MiXCR, listing each CDR3 protein once. This repertoire shows about 690,000 distinct CDR3 sequences, roughly 17% found once; its top ten account for roughly a sixth. Newly diagnosed hyperthyroidism patients aged 18 to 65 years had disease lasting under 2 months. Clinical symptoms, serum thyroxine and TRAb, thyroid ultrasound and orbital computed tomography were used for the diagnoses.

This chain uses TRBV6-5 with TRBJ2-1; TRBD1 aligns across 10 bases. The sequence was obtained from a man aged 45-65 years with Graves' hyperthyroidism. Sequencing was carried out using blood. The DNA for the CDR3 is TGTGCCAGCACTCCTAGGACAGGGGGTTACAATGAGCAGTTCTTC. This codes for CASTPRTGGYNEQFF.